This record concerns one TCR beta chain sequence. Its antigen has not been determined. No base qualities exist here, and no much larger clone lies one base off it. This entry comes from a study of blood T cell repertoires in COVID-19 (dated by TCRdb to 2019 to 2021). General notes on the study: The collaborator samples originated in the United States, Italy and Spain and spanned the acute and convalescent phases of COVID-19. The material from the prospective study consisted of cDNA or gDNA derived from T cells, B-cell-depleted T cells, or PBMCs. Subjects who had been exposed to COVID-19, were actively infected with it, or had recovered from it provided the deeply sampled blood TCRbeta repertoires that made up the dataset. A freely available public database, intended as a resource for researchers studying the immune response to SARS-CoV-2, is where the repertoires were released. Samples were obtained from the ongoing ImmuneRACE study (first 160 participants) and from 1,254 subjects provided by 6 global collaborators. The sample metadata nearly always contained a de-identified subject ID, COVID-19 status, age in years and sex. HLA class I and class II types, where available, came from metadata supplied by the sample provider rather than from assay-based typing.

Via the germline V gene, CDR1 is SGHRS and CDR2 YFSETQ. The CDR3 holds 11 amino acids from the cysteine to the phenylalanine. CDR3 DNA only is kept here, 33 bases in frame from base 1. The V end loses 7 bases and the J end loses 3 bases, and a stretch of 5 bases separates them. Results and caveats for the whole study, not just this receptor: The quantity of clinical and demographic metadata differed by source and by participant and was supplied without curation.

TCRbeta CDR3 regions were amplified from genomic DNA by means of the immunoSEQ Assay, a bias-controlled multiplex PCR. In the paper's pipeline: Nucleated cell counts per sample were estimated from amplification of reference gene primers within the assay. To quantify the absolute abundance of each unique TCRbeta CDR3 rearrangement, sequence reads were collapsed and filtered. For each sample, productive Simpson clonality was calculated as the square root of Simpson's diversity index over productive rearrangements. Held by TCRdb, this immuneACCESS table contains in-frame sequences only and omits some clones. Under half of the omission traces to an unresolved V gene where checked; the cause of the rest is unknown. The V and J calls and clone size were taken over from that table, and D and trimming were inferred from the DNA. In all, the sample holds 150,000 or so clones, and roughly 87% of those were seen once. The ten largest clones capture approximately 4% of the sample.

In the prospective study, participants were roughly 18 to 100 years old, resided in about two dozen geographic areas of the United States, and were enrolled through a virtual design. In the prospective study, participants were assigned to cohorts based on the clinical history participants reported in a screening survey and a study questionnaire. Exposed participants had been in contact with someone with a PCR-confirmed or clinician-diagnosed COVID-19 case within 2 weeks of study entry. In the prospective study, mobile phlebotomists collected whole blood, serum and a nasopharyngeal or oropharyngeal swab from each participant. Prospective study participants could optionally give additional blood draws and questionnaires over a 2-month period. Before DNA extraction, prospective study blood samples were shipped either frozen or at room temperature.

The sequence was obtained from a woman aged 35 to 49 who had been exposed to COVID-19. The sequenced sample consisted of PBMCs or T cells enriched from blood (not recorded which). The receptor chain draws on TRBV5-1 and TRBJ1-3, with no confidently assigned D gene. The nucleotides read TGCGCCAGCGGCCGTGGAAACACCATATATTTT. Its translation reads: CASGRGNTIYF.